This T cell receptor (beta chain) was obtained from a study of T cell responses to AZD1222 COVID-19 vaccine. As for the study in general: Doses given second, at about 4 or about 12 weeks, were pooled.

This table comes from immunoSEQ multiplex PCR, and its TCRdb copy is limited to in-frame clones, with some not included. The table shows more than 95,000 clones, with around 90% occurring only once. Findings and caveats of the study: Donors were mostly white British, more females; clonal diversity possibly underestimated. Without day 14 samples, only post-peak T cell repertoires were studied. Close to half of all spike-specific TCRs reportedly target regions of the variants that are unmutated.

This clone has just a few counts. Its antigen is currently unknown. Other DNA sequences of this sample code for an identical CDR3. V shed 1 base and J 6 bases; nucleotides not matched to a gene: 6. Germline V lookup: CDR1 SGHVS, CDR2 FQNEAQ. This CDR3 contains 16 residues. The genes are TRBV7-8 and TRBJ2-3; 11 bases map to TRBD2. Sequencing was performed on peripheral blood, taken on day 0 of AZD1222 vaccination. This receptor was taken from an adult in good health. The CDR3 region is CASSLGVSGGVDTQYF. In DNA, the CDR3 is TGTGCCAGCAGCTTAGGTGTTAGCGGGGGGGTGGATACGCAGTATTTT.